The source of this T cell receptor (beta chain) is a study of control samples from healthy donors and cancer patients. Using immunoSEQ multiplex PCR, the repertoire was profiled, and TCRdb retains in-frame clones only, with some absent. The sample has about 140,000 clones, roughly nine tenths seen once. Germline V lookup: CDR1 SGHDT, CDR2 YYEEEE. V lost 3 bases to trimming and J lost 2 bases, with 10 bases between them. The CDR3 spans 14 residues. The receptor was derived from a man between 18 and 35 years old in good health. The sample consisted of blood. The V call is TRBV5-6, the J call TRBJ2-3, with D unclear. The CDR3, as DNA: TGTGCCAGCAGCTCCCGACTCCTCACAGATACGCAGTATTTT. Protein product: CASSSRLLTDTQYF.